This T cell receptor beta chain was sequenced during a study of blood T cells in healthy people across ages. Alongside a J-beta primer mix, a sample-barcoded 5' primer served in a second PCR lasting roughly 6 to 12 cycles. TCRdb fed the 5' RACE reads into MiXCR, producing one record per CDR3 protein. In the table there are more than 650,000 distinct CDR3 sequences, roughly 24% of which are singletons. Concerning this clonotype: What it binds is unknown.

The study, taken as a whole, reports: Samples with more naive T cells showed higher observed beta diversity.

V shed 4 bases and J shed 13 bases, with 25 bases lying between them. CDR3 length: 16 amino acids. Germline V CDR1 and CDR2: MGHRA, YSYEKL. These data also featured in a second study, about T cells of mothers and their children. This second report adds: Added by the second PCR's M1S primer were sample barcodes and 2-4 random nucleotides.

The V call is TRBV4-1, the J call TRBJ1-4, with D tentatively TRBD1 (6 bases). This clonotype was obtained from a boy between 5 and 17 years old in good health. Sequenced sample: blood. This chain's CDR3 is CASSLHWGATGGRLFF. CDR3 coding DNA: TGCGCCAGCAGCCTGCATTGGGGGGCCACTGGTGGCCGACTGTTTTTT.